The next 15 T cell receptor beta chains were all read from a single sample in a study of T cells after yellow fever vaccination. TCRdb reanalysed the 5' RACE reads using MiXCR and keeps one entry per CDR3 protein. The table has approximately 160,000 distinct CDR3 sequences, over 7% seen once. Source: CD8+ T cells sorted from PBMCs, taken 45 days after the yellow fever booster vaccination. The source of these receptors is a man between 18 and 29 years old who received the YFV17D yellow fever vaccine.

The chain is built from TRBV7-9 and TRBJ2-3; D tentatively reads TRBD1 or TRBD2 (6 bases each). Germline CDR1 is SEHNR and CDR2 is FQNEAQ (reference sequence). Trimming took off 2 bases at V and 3 bases at J, with 12 bases between the two ends. The CDR3 runs to 15 residues. The CDR3 reads CASSLSGARTDTQYF. The CDR3 nucleotides are TGTGCCAGCAGCTTATCGGGGGCGCGGACAGATACGCAGTATTTT. Full variable domain (remainder filled in from reference TRBV7-9 and TRBJ2-3): DTGVSQNPRHKITKRGQNVTFRCDPISEHNRLYWYRQTLGQGPEFLTYFQNEAQLEKSRLLSDRFSAERPKGSFSTLEIQRTEQGDSAMYLCASSLSGARTDTQYFGPGTRLTVL.

The CDR3, as DNA: TGTGCCAGCAGAATTAGCGGGGGGGAAGAGACCCAGTACTTC. As protein: CASRISGGEETQYF. The chain links TRBV5-4 to TRBJ2-5, with TRBD2 identical over 11 bases. V lost 5 bases to trimming and J lost 3 bases; unmatched junction nucleotides: 3. Germline V gene lookup returns CDR1 SGHNT and CDR2 YYREEE (reference sequence). The length of the CDR3 is 14 residues.

J is TRBJ2-1 and V is TRBV30, with 12 nucleotides matching TRBD2. The CDR3 covers 14 residues. CDR1 is GTSNPN, CDR2 SVGIG, per germline (reference sequence). V dropped 3 bases and J dropped 7; count of bases not matched to a gene: 4. The CDR3 nucleotides are TGTGCCTGGAGATATGGACTAGCGGGAAATGAGCAGTTCTTC. This codes for CAWRYGLAGNEQFF.

This clonotype was observed many times. V is TRBV23-1 and J is TRBJ2-5; 8 bases fit TRBD1. TRBV23-1 carries the ORF label, with uncertain function. CDR3 length: 12 residues. Trimming at V came to 8 bases and at J to 3 bases, leaving 2 bases not matched to a gene. CDR3 region: CASETGEETQYF. In DNA form, the CDR3 reads TGCGCCAGCGAGACAGGGGAAGAGACCCAGTACTTC.

This clonotype was picked up many times. V is TRBV4-2 and J is TRBJ2-3; tentative D call: TRBD2 (7 bases). Trimming removed 0 bases at V and 4 bases at J, with 14 bases between. The CDR3 loop spans 16 amino acids. Germline assignment: CDR1 LGHNA and CDR2 YNFKEQ. Written as DNA, the CDR3 is TGTGCCAGCAGCCAAGATTTAGGGGGGGCCCCAGATACGCAGTATTTT. It is translated as CASSQDLGGAPDTQYF.

This clonotype was detected only a few times. The genes are TRBV7-3 and TRBJ2-1, with 9 bases identical to TRBD2. The CDR3 extends over 14 amino acids. V was clipped by 1 base and J by 10 bases; unmatched bases: 5. Germline CDR1 is SGHTA and CDR2 is FQGTGA. The CDR3 region is CASSLIAGAGEQFF. CDR3 sequence (DNA): TGTGCCAGCAGCTTAATAGCGGGGGCAGGAGAGCAGTTCTTC.

This clonotype was counted only a few times. This CDR3 is CASSLGTSGGADEQFF. CDR3 sequence (DNA): TGTGCCAGCAGCCTAGGGACTAGCGGGGGGGCCGATGAGCAGTTCTTC. The gene calls are TRBV5-8 and TRBJ2-1, with TRBD2 matching over 16 bases. This CDR3 is built from 16 residues. Germline CDR1 is SGHTS and CDR2 is YDEGEE. With V trimmed by 4 bases and J by 8 bases, 6 bases remained unmatched.

This clonotype was counted a few times. The rearrangement uses TRBV7-3 and TRBJ2-3; D gene uncertain. Germline values: CDR1 SGHTA, CDR2 FQGTGA. The CDR3 has 15 amino acids. V was clipped by 2 bases and J by 1 base, with 10 bases between them. CDR3 region: CASSLEYTGTDTQYF. The DNA of the CDR3 is TGTGCCAGCAGCTTAGAGTACACCGGCACAGATACGCAGTATTTT.

This clonotype was detected a few times. CDR3 nucleotides: TGCAGCGTTGAGCAGCGCACTGAAGCTTTCTTT. Translation gives CSVEQRTEAFF. The rearrangement joins TRBV29-1 to TRBJ1-1, with D uncertain. CDR3 length: 11 amino acids. Germline CDR1 SQVTM, CDR2 ANQGSEA. V lost 3 bases and J 4 bases, leaving 6 bases between the germline ends.

This clonotype was detected a few times. The chain couples TRBV6-1 to TRBJ2-7; D call uncertain. The V end lost 7 bases, the J end lost 7 bases, and 17 bases lay between the germline ends. CDR3 length: 13 amino acids. Per germline, CDR1 MNHNS and CDR2 SASEGT. The CDR3 loop reads CASNPGSPVEQYF. CDR3 nucleotide sequence: TGTGCCAGCAACCCGGGCTCCCCAGTGGAGCAGTACTTC.

This clonotype was seen only a few times. V is TRBV4-3 and J is TRBJ1-2; D remains unclear. This CDR3 has 13 amino acids. Trimming stripped 5 bases from V and 1 base from J, with 8 bases between. Germline V gene lookup returns CDR1 LGHNA and CDR2 YSLEER. The CDR3 is CASSTRFNYGYTF. The CDR3 nucleotides are TGCGCCAGCAGCACCAGGTTTAACTATGGCTACACCTTC.

This clonotype was counted between two and nine times. The rearrangement joins TRBV20-1 to TRBJ2-3; D call uncertain. V lost 6 bases and J lost 4, with 20 bases in between. In germline, CDR1 is DFQATT, CDR2 SNEGSKA (reference sequence). This CDR3 spans 15 amino acids. This CDR3 reads CSASPIGPIADTQYF. CDR3 in DNA: TGCAGTGCCTCCCCCATAGGGCCGATAGCAGATACGCAGTATTTT.

This clonotype was found many times. J is TRBJ2-7 and V is TRBV7-9; D is undetermined. The CDR3 has 14 residues. Deletions cut 5 bases from V and 6 bases from J, with 17 bases between. In germline, CDR1 is SEHNR, CDR2 FQNEAQ (reference sequence). DNA for the CDR3: TGTGCCAGCAGCCATACCACAGAAGAGTTCGAGCAGTACGTC. Its translation is CASSHTTEEFEQYV.

This clonotype was counted between two and nine times. This chain uses TRBV10-2 with TRBJ2-1; 10 bases match TRBD2. This CDR3 region has 16 residues. The ends lost 8 bases at V and 8 bases at J; junction bases unmatched: 15. CDR1 and CDR2 from the germline V gene are WSHSY and SAAADI. The CDR3 coding sequence is TGCGCCAGCGGCCGACCAGCGGGGGGGAGGGAGGATGAGCAGTTCTTC. Its translation: CASGRPAGGREDEQFF.

The chain joins TRBV20-1 to TRBJ2-3, with 9 positions matching TRBD1. The germline V gene has CDR1 DFQATT and CDR2 SNEGSKA (reference sequence). CDR3 length: 14 residues. With 6 bases clipped from V and 6 bases from J, the junction kept 10 bases outside the gene matches. As DNA, the CDR3 is TGCAGTGCAAGGGACAGGGTTTTATGGGATACGCAGTATTTT. It translates to CSARDRVLWDTQYF.